The 23 T cell receptor beta chains presented below share a single source sample, sequenced in a study of T cells expressing NK-cell markers. TCRdb reprocessed the 5' RACE reads and stores each CDR3 protein as one record, lacking DNA. The sample totals a few hundred thousand distinct CDR3 sequences. Material: blood T cells: a sorted CD56 or NKG2C T cell subset, CD4+ or CD8+ T cells, or bulk PBMC T cells (not recorded which). The receptors were sampled from a woman aged 50 to 60 in good health.

The V gene is TRBV2, the J gene TRBJ2-7; no DNA is available, so the TRBD1 call from TCRdb remains unchecked. The germline gives CDR1 SNHLY, CDR2 FYNNEI. The CDR3 extends over 15 amino acids. CDR3 region: CASSFSPGPLYEQYF.

The genes are TRBV5-1 and TRBJ2-3; the D call of TRBD2 rests on TCRdb alone, since no DNA is present to check it. Germline CDR1 reads SGHRS; CDR2 reads YFSETQ. The CDR3 runs to 16 residues. CDR3 sequence reads: CASSFRRRKGTDTQYF.

The rearrangement uses TRBV12-3 or TRBV12-4 and TRBJ2-1; without DNA, the TCRdb call of TRBD1 cannot be checked. This CDR3 contains 14 residues. The CDR3 spells CASSLRATKNEQFF.

The chain carries TRBV12-3 or TRBV12-4 and TRBJ2-1; lacking DNA, the TRBD2 call made by TCRdb goes unchecked. The CDR3 runs 16 residues. The CDR3 sequence is CASSLDGRGTEGEQFF.

This chain uses TRBV6-5 with TRBJ2-5; TCRdb's D call of TRBD1 is untestable without DNA. CDR3 length: 13 amino acids. Germline V gene sequence: CDR1 MNHEY, CDR2 SVGAGI. CDR3 region: CASSYDRFWTQYF.

The CDR3 sequence: CASSLPGSSYNEQFF. The V call is TRBV27, the J call TRBJ2-1. The CDR3 is 15 residues long. Germline CDR1 and CDR2: MNHEY and SMNVEV (reference sequence).

V gene TRBV7-8 combines with J gene TRBJ2-1; TCRdb's assignment of TRBD1 cannot be checked, as there is no DNA. CDR3 length: 12 residues. From germline, CDR1 is SGHVS and CDR2 FQNEAQ. The CDR3 region is CASSFAGTEQFF. The full variable domain, completed using reference TRBV7-8 and TRBJ2-1, is GAGVSQSPRYKVAKRGQDVALRCDPISGHVSLFWYQQALGQGPEFLTYFQNEAQLDKSGLPSDRFFAERPEGSVSTLKIQRTQQEDSAVYLCASSFAGTEQFFGPGTRLTVL.

The chain uses TRBV6-1 and TRBJ2-6. The CDR3 covers 16 residues. Germline CDR1 and CDR2: MNHNS and SASEGT. CDR3 loop: CASSGGLSSGANVLTF.

The V gene is TRBV7-3, the J gene TRBJ2-2; the D gene TCRdb calls, TRBD2, cannot be checked with no DNA. The germline CDR1 and CDR2 sequences are SGHTA and FQGTGA. The CDR3 has 14 residues. The CDR3 spells CASLAGGPIGELFF.

The chain uses TRBV7-8 and TRBJ1-1; the TCRdb D gene call, TRBD1, has no DNA to confirm it. CDR1 is SGHVS and CDR2 is FQNEAQ in the germline V gene. This CDR3 comprises 13 residues. The CDR3 loop is CASSLVRTVEAFF.

The rearrangement uses TRBV24-1 and TRBJ2-3; with no DNA, the TCRdb D assignment of TRBD2 cannot be verified. CDR1 is KGHDR, CDR2 SFDVKD, per germline. CDR3 size: 17 residues. The CDR3 reads CATSDRVRSESTDTQYF.

This chain joins TRBV2 and TRBJ1-1; the D call of TRBD1 rests on TCRdb alone, since no DNA is present to check it. Germline lookup yields CDR1 SNHLY and CDR2 FYNNEI. CDR3 length equals 13 residues. The CDR3 sequence is CASKQRQGHEAFF. Full variable domain (missing parts from reference TRBV2 and TRBJ1-1): EPEVTQTPSHQVTQMGQEVILRCVPISNHLYFYWYRQILGQKVEFLVSFYNNEISEKSEIFDDQFSVERPDGSNFTLKIRSTKLEDSAMYFCASKQRQGHEAFFGQGTRLTVV.

The rearrangement joins TRBV10-2 to TRBJ2-7; no DNA is available, so the TRBD2 call from TCRdb remains unchecked. The CDR3 runs to 15 residues. Germline CDR1 reads WSHSY; CDR2 reads SAAADI. The CDR3 sequence: CASSGLAGGGGEQYF.

The rearrangement uses TRBV12-3 or TRBV12-4 and TRBJ1-2. There are 12 residues in the CDR3. CDR3 residues: CASHLAGYGYTF.

J is TRBJ2-7 and V is TRBV2; TCRdb's assignment of TRBD1 cannot be checked, as there is no DNA. Per germline, CDR1 SNHLY and CDR2 FYNNEI. This CDR3 is built from 13 residues. CDR3 region: CASSLGQYTKQYF.

The chain employs TRBV9 and TRBJ1-4. Germline values: CDR1 SGDLS, CDR2 YYNGEE. The CDR3 is made up of 15 amino acids. The CDR3 reads CASSVSLDRGEKLFF. The variable domain in full, completed from reference TRBV9 and TRBJ1-4, reads DSGVTQTPKHLITATGQRVTLRCSPRSGDLSVYWYQQSLDQGLQFLIQYYNGEERAKGNILERFSAQQFPDLHSELNLSSLELGDSALYFCASSVSLDRGEKLFFGSGTQLSVL.

V gene TRBV20-1 combines with J gene TRBJ1-4; TCRdb calls TRBD1, which cannot be checked without DNA. Per germline, CDR1 DFQATT and CDR2 SNEGSKA (reference sequence). CDR3 length: 13 amino acids. CDR3 in amino acids: CSAWKGAEEKLFF.

The J gene is TRBJ1-2, the V gene TRBV7-3. CDR1 SGHTA and CDR2 FQGTGA come from the germline V gene. The CDR3 sequence is 13 residues long. The CDR3: CASSLREWDGYTF.

The chain is built from TRBV28 and TRBJ2-5; checking the TCRdb D call of TRBD1 is not possible without DNA. CDR1 and CDR2 from the germline V gene are MDHEN and SYDVKM. CDR3 length: 14 amino acids. CDR3 region: CASSLGTRLETQYF.

The chain recombines TRBV7-2 with TRBJ1-3; TCRdb calls TRBD1, which cannot be checked without DNA. The CDR3 sequence is 17 residues long. Germline V gives CDR1 SGHTA, CDR2 FQGNSA. CDR3 amino acids: CASSLGTAPRSGNTIYF.

The gene calls are TRBV20-1 and TRBJ1-5; TCRdb indicates TRBD1, and absent DNA this call remains unverified. Germline CDR1 reads DFQATT; CDR2 reads SNEGSKA (reference sequence). The CDR3 has 14 residues. The CDR3 region is CSAERGTGGQPQHF.

The chain has TRBV12-3 or TRBV12-4 and TRBJ2-3. The CDR3 spans 16 residues. The CDR3 loop is CASSLALRLNTDTQYF.

This chain joins TRBV10-3 and TRBJ2-2; TCRdb's D call of TRBD2 is untestable without DNA. Germline loops: CDR1 ENHRY, CDR2 SYGVKD. The length of the CDR3 is 19 residues. The CDR3 reads CAISEPRGSGSLNTGELFF.